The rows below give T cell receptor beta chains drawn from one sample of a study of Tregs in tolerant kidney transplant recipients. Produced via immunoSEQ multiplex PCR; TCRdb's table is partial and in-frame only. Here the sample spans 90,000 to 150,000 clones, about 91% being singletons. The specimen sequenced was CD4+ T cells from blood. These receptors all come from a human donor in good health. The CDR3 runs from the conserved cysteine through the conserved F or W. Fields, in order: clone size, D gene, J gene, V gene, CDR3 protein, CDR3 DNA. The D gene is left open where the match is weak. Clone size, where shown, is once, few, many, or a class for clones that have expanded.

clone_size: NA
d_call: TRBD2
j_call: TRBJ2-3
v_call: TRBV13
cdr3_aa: CASSTGLAGADTQYF
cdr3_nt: TGTGCCAGCAGCACCGGACTAGCGGGGGCCGATACGCAGTATTTT

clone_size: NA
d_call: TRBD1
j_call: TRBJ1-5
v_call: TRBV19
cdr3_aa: CASSRQGSNQPQHF
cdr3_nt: TGTGCCAGTAGTAGACAGGGTAGCAATCAGCCCCAGCATTTT

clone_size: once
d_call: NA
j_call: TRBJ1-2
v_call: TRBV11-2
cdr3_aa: CASSLLVLGGAQRGYTF
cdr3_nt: TGTGCCAGCAGCTTACTTGTCCTGGGGGGGGCACAGAGAGGCTACACCTTC

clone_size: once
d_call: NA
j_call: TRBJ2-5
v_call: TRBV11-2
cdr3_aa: CASSSDRRETQYF
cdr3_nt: TGTGCCAGCAGTTCAGACAGACGGGAGACCCAGTACTTC

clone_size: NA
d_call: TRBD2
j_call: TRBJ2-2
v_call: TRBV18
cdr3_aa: CASSPLVTSGSGELFF
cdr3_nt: TGTGCCAGCTCACCACTGGTTACTAGCGGAAGCGGGGAGCTGTTTTTT

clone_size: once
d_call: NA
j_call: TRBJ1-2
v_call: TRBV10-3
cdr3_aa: CAISESQGSDGYTF
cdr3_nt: TGTGCCATCAGTGAGTCTCAGGGATCTGATGGCTACACCTTC

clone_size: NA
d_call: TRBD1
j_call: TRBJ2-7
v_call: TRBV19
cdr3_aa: CASSPQIGTGSSYEQYF
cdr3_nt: TGTGCCAGTAGTCCCCAAATAGGGACAGGGTCTTCCTACGAGCAGTACTTC

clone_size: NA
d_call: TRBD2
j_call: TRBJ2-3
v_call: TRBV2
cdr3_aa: CASSVKRGGTDTQYF
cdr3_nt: TGTGCCAGCAGTGTGAAGCGGGGGGGCACAGATACGCAGTATTTT

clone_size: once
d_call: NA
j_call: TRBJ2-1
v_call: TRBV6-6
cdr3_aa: CASSSRPGEQFF
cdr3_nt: TGTGCCAGCAGTTCACGACCGGGTGAGCAGTTCTTC

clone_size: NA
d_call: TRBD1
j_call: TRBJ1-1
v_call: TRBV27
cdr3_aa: CASKTGGDGTEAFF
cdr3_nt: TGTGCCAGTAAGACAGGGGGCGACGGGACTGAAGCTTTCTTT

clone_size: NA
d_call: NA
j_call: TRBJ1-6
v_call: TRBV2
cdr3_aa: CASSVQSRENSPLHF
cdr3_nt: TGTGCCAGCAGTGTACAGAGCCGGGAGAATTCACCCCTCCACTTT

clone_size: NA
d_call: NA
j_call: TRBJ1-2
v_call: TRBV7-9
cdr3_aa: CASSPERSYGYTF
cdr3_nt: TGTGCCAGCAGCCCGGAGAGGTCCTATGGCTACACCTTC

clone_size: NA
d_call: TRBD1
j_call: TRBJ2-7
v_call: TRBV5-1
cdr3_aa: CASSLARDRVMVEQYF
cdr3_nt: TGCGCCAGCAGCTTGGCCCGGGACAGGGTTATGGTCGAGCAGTACTTC

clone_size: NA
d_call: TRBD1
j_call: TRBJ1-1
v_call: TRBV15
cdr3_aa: CATSRPWTGNTEAFF
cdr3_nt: TGTGCCACCAGCAGACCCTGGACAGGGAACACTGAAGCTTTCTTT

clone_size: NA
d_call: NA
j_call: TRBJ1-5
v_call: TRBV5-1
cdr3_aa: CASSLDAGQPQHF
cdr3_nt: TGCGCCAGCAGCTTGGACGCGGGGCAGCCCCAGCATTTT

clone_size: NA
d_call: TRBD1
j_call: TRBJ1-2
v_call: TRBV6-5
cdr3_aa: CASRETGSYGYTF
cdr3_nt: TGTGCCAGCAGAGAGACAGGGTCCTATGGCTACACCTTC

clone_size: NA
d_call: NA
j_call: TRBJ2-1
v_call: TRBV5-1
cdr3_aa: CASSLSGSRVYEQFF
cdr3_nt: TGCGCCAGCAGCTTGTCCGGGTCCCGGGTGTATGAGCAGTTCTTC

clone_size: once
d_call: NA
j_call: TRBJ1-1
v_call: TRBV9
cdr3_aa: CASSPPDSVMNTEAFF
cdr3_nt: TGTGCCAGCAGCCCCCCGGACAGCGTCATGAACACTGAAGCTTTCTTT

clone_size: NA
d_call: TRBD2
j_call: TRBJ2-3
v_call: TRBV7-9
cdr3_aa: CASSPLAGATDTQYF
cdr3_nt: TGTGCCAGCAGCCCACTAGCGGGAGCCACAGATACGCAGTATTTT

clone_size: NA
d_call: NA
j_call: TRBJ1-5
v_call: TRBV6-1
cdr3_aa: CASRWLNQPQHF
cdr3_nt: TGTGCCAGCAGGTGGCTCAATCAGCCCCAGCATTTT

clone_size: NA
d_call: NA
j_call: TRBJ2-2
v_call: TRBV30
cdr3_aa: CAWSPSMAGPVPGELFF
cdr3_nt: TGTGCCTGGAGTCCCTCCATGGCGGGACCCGTCCCCGGGGAGCTGTTTTTT

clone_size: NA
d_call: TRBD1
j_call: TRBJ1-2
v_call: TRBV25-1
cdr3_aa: CASSEPGQGNYGYTF
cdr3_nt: TGTGCCAGCAGCGAACCGGGACAGGGTAACTATGGCTACACCTTC

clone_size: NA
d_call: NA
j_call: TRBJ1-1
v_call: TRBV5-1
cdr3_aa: CASSLEAYTEAFF
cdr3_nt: TGCGCCAGCAGCTTGGAAGCCTACACTGAAGCTTTCTTT

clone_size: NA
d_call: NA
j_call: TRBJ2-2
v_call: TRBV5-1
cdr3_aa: CASSLASGATGELFF
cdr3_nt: TGCGCCAGCAGCTTGGCGTCCGGGGCCACCGGGGAGCTGTTTTTT

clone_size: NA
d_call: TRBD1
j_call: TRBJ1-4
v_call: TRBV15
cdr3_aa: CATSRRTGEEKLFF
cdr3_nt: TGTGCCACCAGCAGAAGGACAGGGGAAGAAAAACTGTTTTTT

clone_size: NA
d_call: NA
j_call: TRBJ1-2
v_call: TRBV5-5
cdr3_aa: CASSFVASGHYGYTF
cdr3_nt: TGTGCCAGCAGCTTCGTCGCTTCAGGGCACTATGGCTACACCTTC

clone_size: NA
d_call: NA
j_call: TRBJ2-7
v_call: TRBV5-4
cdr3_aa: CASVDRTRGTYEQYF
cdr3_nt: TGTGCCAGCGTCGACAGGACTCGGGGGACCTACGAGCAGTACTTC

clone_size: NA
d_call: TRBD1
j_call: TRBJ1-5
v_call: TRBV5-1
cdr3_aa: CASSFLGQGSGQPQHF
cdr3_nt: TGCGCCAGCAGCTTTTTGGGACAGGGTTCGGGTCAGCCCCAGCATTTT

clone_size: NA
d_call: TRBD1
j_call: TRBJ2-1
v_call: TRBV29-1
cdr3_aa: CSGQGVEQFF
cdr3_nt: TGCAGCGGACAGGGTGTTGAGCAGTTCTTC

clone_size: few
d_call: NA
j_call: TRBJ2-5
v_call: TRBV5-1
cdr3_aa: CASSRGTTVQETQYF
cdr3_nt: TGCGCCAGCAGCCGGGGTACGACCGTGCAAGAGACCCAGTACTTC

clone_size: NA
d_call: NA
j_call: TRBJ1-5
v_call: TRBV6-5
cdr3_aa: CASSTGVGAYQPQHF
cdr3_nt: TGTGCCAGCAGTACCGGCGTCGGGGCTTATCAGCCCCAGCATTTT

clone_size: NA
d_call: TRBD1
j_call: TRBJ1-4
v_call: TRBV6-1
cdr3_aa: CASRGQTEKLFF
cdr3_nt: TGTGCCAGCCGGGGACAGACTGAAAAACTGTTTTTT

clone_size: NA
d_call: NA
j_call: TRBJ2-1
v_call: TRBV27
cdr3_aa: CASSLLGGSYNEQFF
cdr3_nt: TGTGCCAGCAGTTTATTAGGGGGCTCCTACAATGAGCAGTTCTTC

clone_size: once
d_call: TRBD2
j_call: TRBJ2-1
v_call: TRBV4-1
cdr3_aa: CASSPRGGLGLAAGSEQFF
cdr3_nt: TGCGCCAGCAGCCCACGGGGGGGCCTGGGGCTAGCGGCCGGGAGTGAGCAGTTCTTC

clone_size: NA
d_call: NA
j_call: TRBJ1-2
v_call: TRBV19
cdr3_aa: CASRLKTSGYYGYTF
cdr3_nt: TGTGCCAGTAGGCTCAAGACATCAGGCTACTATGGCTACACCTTC

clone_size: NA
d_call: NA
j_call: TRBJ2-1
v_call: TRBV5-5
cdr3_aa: CASSLYLLQGRSDEQFF
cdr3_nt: TGTGCCAGCAGCTTGTACCTCCTTCAGGGGCGGTCAGATGAGCAGTTCTTC

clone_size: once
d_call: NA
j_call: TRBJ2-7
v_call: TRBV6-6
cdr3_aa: CASSLSDPYEQYF
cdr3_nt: TGTGCCAGCAGCCTCTCGGATCCCTACGAGCAGTACTTC

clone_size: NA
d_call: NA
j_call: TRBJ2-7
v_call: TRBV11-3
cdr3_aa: CASSLREYYEQYF
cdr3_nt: TGTGCCAGCAGCTTAAGGGAATACTACGAGCAGTACTTC

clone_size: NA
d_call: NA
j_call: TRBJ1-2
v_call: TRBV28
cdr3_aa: CASSLWGANYGYTF
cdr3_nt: TGTGCCAGCAGTTTATGGGGGGCTAACTATGGCTACACCTTC

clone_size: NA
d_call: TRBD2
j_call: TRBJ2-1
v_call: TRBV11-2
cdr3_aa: CASRMTSGRAHEQFF
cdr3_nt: TGTGCCAGCAGGATGACTAGCGGGAGGGCCCATGAGCAGTTCTTC

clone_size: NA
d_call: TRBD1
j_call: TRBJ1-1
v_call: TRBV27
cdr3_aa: CASSFRDRDTEAFF
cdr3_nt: TGTGCCAGCAGTTTCCGGGACAGGGACACTGAAGCTTTCTTT

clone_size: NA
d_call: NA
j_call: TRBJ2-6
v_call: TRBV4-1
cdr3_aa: CASSHLMVPVPGSGANVLTF
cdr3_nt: TGCGCCAGCAGCCATCTGATGGTGCCAGTCCCGGGCTCTGGGGCCAACGTCCTGACTTTC

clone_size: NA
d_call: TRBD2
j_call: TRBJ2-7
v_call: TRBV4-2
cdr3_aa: CASSQFASGKNPYEQYF
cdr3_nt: TGTGCCAGCAGCCAATTTGCTAGCGGGAAAAACCCCTACGAGCAGTACTTC

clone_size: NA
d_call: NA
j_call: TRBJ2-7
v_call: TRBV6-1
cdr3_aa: CASSDRGGVNEQYF
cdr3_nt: TGTGCCAGCAGTGACCGGGGTGGGGTTAACGAGCAGTACTTC

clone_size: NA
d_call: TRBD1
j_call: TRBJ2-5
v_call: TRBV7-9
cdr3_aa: CASSSGQVGETQYF
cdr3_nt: TGTGCCAGCAGCTCGGGACAGGTGGGAGAGACCCAGTACTTC

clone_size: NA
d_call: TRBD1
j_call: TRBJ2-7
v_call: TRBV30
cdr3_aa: CAWSRLGTGVTYEQYF
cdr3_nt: TGTGCCTGGAGCCGTCTCGGGACAGGAGTCACCTACGAGCAGTACTTC

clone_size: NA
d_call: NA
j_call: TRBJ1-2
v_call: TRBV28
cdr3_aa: CASRDTGRGYTF
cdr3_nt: TGTGCCAGCAGAGATACAGGGCGCGGCTACACCTTC

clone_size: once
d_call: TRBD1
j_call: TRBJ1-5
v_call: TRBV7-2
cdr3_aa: CASRRTGGRQPQHF
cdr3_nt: TGTGCCAGCAGGCGTACAGGGGGCCGGCAGCCCCAGCATTTT

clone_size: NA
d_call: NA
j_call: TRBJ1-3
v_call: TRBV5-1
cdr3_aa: CASSPGTPSGNTIYF
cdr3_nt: TGCGCCAGCAGCCCCGGGACACCCTCTGGAAACACCATATATTTT

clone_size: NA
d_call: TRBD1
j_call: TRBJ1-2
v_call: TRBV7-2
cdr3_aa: CASRRTGGGYGYTF
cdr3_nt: TGTGCCAGCAGGCGGACAGGGGGCGGCTATGGCTACACCTTC

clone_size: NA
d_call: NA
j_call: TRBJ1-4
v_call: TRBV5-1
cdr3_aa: CASSRFSRATNEKLFF
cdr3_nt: TGCGCCAGCAGCCGGTTCAGCCGCGCAACTAATGAAAAACTGTTTTTT

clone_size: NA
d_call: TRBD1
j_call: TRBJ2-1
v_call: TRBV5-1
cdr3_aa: CASSPGTGRFF
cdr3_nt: TGCGCCAGCAGCCCTGGGACAGGTCGGTTCTTC

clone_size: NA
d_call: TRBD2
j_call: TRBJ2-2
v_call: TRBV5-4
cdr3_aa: CASSGVPGLAGGRTGELFF
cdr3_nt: TGTGCCAGCAGCGGAGTCCCGGGACTAGCGGGAGGGCGCACCGGGGAGCTGTTTTTT

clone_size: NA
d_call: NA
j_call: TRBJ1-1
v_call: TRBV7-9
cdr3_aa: CASSPRGAGNTEAFF
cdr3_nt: TGTGCCAGCAGCCCCCGAGGGGCGGGGAACACTGAAGCTTTCTTT

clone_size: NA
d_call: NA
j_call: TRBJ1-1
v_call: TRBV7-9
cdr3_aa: CASSLGQPNTEAFF
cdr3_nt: TGTGCCAGCAGCCTGGGGCAACCGAACACTGAAGCTTTCTTT

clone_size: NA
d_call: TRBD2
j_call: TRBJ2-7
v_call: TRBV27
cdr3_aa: CASKPGTSGVPYEQYF
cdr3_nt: TGTGCCAGCAAACCTGGGACTAGCGGGGTACCCTACGAGCAGTACTTC

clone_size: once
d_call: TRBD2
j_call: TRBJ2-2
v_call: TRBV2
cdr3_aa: CASGSGRPTGELFF
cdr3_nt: TGTGCCAGCGGAAGCGGGAGGCCCACCGGGGAGCTGTTTTTT